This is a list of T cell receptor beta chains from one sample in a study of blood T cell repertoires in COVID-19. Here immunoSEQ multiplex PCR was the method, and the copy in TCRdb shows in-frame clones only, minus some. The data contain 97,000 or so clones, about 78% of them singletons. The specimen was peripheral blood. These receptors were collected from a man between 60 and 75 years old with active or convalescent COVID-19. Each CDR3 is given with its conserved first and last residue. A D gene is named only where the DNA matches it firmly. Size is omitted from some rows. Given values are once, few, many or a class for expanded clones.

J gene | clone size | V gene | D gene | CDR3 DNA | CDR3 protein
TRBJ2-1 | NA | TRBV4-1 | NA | TGCGCCAGCAGCCAAGATAACCGGGGGTCGTACAATGAGCAGTTCTTC | CASSQDNRGSYNEQFF
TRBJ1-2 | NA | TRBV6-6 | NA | TGTGCCAGCAGTCCTCACCTGGGGGGACGTCTCAACCCACCACTCGGCTACACCTTC | CASSPHLGGRLNPPLGYTF
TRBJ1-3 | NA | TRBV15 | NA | TGTGCCACCAGCAGAGTCGGGGGAATAAACACCATATATTTT | CATSRVGGINTIYF
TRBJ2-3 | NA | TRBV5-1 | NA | TGCGCCAGCAGCTTGAGAACAGACACAGATACGCAGTATTTT | CASSLRTDTDTQYF
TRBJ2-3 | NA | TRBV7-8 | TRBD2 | TGTGCCAGCAGCCCTAGCCTTAGCGGGAAAGAGGATACGCAGTATTTT | CASSPSLSGKEDTQYF
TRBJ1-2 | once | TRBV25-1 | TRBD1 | TGTGCCAGCAGGGGACAGCCATCTGATGGCTACACCTTC | CASRGQPSDGYTF
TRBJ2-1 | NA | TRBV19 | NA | TGTGCCAGTAGGCGGGACGCCTCCTACAATGAGCAGTTCTTC | CASRRDASYNEQFF
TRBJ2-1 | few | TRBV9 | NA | TGTGCCAGCAGCGTAGTTGGTGTCACGGATGAGCAGTTCTTC | CASSVVGVTDEQFF
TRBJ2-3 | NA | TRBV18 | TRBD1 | TGTGCCAGCTCACCGGACCAGGGGGCAGGCGATACGCAGTATTTT | CASSPDQGAGDTQYF
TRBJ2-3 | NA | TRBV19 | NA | TGTGCCAGTAGTAAAGAAGACAGGCAAACTAGCACAGATACGCAGTATTTT | CASSKEDRQTSTDTQYF
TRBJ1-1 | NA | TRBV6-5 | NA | TGTGCCAGCACCCAAGGACAGACCACTGAAGCTTTCTTT | CASTQGQTTEAFF
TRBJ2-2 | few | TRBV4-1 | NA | TGCGCCAGCAGCCAAGGTGGACTCACGAACACCGGGGAGCTGTTTTTT | CASSQGGLTNTGELFF
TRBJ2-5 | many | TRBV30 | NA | TGTGCCTGGAGTAGGAGATCAAGGGAGACCCAGTACTTC | CAWSRRSRETQYF
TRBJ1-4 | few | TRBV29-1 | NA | TGCAGCGTTGAAGAGGGTCAAAAGTTAGGGACACGCATTTTT | CSVEEGQKLGTRIF
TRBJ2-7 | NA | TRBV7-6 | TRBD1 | TGTGCCAGCAGTTCCGGGACAGGTCCCTACGAGCAGTACTTC | CASSSGTGPYEQYF
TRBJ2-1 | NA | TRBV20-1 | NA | TGCAGTGCTAGTCCGGCGGGTCGTACTAATGAGCAGTTCTTC | CSASPAGRTNEQFF
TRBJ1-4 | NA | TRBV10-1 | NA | TGCGCCAGCAGTGACTCCACCGATCAGCGAAAACTGTTTTTT | CASSDSTDQRKLFF
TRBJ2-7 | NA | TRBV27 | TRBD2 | TGTGCCAGCAGTCTGCTATCGACTAGCGGGAGAAGTGGTGAGCAGTACTTC | CASSLLSTSGRSGEQYF
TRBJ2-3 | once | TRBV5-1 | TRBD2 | TGCGCCAGCAGCTTGGGGACTAGCGGGAGCCTAAGCACAGATACGCAGTATTTT | CASSLGTSGSLSTDTQYF
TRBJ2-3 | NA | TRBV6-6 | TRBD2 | TGTGCCAGCAGACGGACTAGCGGTAAAGATACGCAGTATTTT | CASRRTSGKDTQYF
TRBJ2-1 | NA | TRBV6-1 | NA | TGTGCCAGCAGTGACATGGGGCTGTCCTACAATGAGCAGTTCTTC | CASSDMGLSYNEQFF
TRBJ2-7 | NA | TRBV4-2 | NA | TGTGCCAGCAGCCAAGGATCAGGGGTGGGCGAGCAGTACTTC | CASSQGSGVGEQYF
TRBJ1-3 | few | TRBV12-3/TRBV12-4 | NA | TGTGCCAGCAGTTCTTGGACAGCAAACACCATATATTTT | CASSSWTANTIYF
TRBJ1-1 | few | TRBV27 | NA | TGTGCCAGCAGTCCGCGATCTGTCCCGGGGGGAACTGAAGCTTTCTTT | CASSPRSVPGGTEAFF
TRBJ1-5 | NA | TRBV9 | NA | TGTGCCAGCAGCGTAGGGGGGCAGTTTAATCAGCCCCAGCATTTT | CASSVGGQFNQPQHF
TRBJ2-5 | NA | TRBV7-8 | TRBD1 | TGTGCCAGCAGCTTATGGGGACAGGGTAGTAGGGAGACCCAGTACTTC | CASSLWGQGSRETQYF
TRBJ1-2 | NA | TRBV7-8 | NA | TGTGCCAGCAGCGCGCAGGGAAATGGCTACACCTTC | CASSAQGNGYTF
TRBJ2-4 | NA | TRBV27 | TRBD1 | TGTGCCAGCAGACCAATGACAGGGGCCAAAAACATTCAGTACTTC | CASRPMTGAKNIQYF
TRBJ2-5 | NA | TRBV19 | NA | TGTGCCAGTAGTAGGGGGACTTCTCCCCCGGAGACCCAGTACTTC | CASSRGTSPPETQYF
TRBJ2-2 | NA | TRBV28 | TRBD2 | TGTGCCAGCAGCGCCGGACTAGCGAACACCGGGGAGCTGTTTTTT | CASSAGLANTGELFF
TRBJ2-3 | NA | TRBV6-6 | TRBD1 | TGTGCCAGCAGTTACTCGGGGACAGCGGCTCTGGATACGCAGTATTTT | CASSYSGTAALDTQYF
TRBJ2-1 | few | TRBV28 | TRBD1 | TGTGCCAGCAGAAGGACAGGGTGGGATGAGCAGTTCTTC | CASRRTGWDEQFF
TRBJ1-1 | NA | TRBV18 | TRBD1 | TGTGCCAGCTCTTGGGGACAGGGGGCTCGTAGTGAAGCTTTCTTT | CASSWGQGARSEAFF
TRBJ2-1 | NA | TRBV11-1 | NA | TGTGCCAGCAGCTGGAATAAGGGGGGGCATGAGCAGTTCTTC | CASSWNKGGHEQFF
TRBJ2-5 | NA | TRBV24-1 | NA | TGTGCCACCAGTGATTCCGGCACGACACGAGAGACCCAGTACTTC | CATSDSGTTRETQYF
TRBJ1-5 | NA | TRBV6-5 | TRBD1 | TGTGCCAGCAGACCCGACAGGGGCGGAAATCAGCCCCAGCATTTT | CASRPDRGGNQPQHF
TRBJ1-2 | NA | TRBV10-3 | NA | TGTGCCATCGCCGGGGTAACGAGGGTGGGTGGCTACACCTTC | CAIAGVTRVGGYTF
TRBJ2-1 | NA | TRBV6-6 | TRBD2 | TGTGCCAGCAGTGGTAGCGGGAGGGCCAATGAGCAGTTCTTC | CASSGSGRANEQFF
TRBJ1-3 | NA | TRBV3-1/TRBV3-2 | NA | TGTGCCAGCAGCCAAGTCTTAGGACACAACTCTGGAAACACCATATATTTT | CASSQVLGHNSGNTIYF
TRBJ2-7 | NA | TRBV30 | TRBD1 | TGTGCCTGGACCCCCCCCGGCTCAGACAGGGGCGAGCAGTACTTC | CAWTPPGSDRGEQYF
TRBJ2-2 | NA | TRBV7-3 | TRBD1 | TGTGCCAGCAGCGAAAGACAGGGGGGTACCGGGGAGCTGTTTTTT | CASSERQGGTGELFF
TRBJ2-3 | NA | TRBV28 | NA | TGTGCCAGCAGTTCCCCCCGGGTTACTAGCACAGATACGCAGTATTTT | CASSSPRVTSTDTQYF
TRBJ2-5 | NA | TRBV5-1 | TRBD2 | TGCGCCAGCAGCCCGGGACTAGCGGGACAAGAGACCCAGTACTTC | CASSPGLAGQETQYF
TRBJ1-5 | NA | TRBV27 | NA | TGTGCCAGCAGGTTAAGGGGGGGCTCAGGTAGCAATCAGCCCCAGCATTTT | CASRLRGGSGSNQPQHF
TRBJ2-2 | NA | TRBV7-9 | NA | TGTGCCAGCAGCTTAATAGCTAGAGGGACCGGGGAGCTGTTTTTT | CASSLIARGTGELFF
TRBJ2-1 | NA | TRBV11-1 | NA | TGTGCCAGCAGCTTACACAAGTACAATGAGCAGTTCTTC | CASSLHKYNEQFF
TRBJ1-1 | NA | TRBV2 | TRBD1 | TGTGCCAGCAGGGGACAGGGCGGTAACACTGAAGCTTTCTTT | CASRGQGGNTEAFF
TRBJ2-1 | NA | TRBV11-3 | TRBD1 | TGTGCCAGCAGCATCCGGGACAGGGGTGGCAACAATGAGCAGTTCTTC | CASSIRDRGGNNEQFF
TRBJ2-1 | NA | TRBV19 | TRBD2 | TGTGCCACGGGGGGGGAGGGCCCCTACAATGAGCAGTTCTTC | CATGGEGPYNEQFF
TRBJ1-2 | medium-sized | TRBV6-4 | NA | TGTGCCAGCAGTGACTCCCCAGGGGAGGGAGATGGCTACACCTTC | CASSDSPGEGDGYTF
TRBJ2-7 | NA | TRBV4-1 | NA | TGCGCCAGCTCAGACTCCTACGAGCAGTACTTC | CASSDSYEQYF
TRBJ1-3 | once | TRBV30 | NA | TGTGCCTGGAGTGTCCCAGGGACTACGGGAAACACCATATATTTT | CAWSVPGTTGNTIYF
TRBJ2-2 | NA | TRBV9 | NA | TGTGCCAGCAGCGTAGGTAAACGGTTGGCGGCATACACCGGGGAGCTGTTTTTT | CASSVGKRLAAYTGELFF
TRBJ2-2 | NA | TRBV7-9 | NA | TGTGCCCTCGGAACAGTTTTCACCGCGAACACCGGGGAGCTGTTTTTT | CALGTVFTANTGELFF
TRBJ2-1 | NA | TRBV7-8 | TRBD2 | TGTGCCAGCAGCTTGTCGATGGGAGGGAGCAATGAGCAGTTCTTC | CASSLSMGGSNEQFF
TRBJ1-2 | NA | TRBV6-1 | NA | TGTGCCAGCAGTGAACAGAACTATGGCTACACCTTC | CASSEQNYGYTF
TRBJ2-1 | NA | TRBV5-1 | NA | TGCGCCAGCAGCCAGGGGGGACTAGGAACGCTTGGTGAGCAGTTCTTC | CASSQGGLGTLGEQFF
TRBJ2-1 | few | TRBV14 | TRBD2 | TGTGCCAGCAGCCAAAGACTAGCGGGAGGTCACTCCTACAATGAGCAGTTCTTC | CASSQRLAGGHSYNEQFF